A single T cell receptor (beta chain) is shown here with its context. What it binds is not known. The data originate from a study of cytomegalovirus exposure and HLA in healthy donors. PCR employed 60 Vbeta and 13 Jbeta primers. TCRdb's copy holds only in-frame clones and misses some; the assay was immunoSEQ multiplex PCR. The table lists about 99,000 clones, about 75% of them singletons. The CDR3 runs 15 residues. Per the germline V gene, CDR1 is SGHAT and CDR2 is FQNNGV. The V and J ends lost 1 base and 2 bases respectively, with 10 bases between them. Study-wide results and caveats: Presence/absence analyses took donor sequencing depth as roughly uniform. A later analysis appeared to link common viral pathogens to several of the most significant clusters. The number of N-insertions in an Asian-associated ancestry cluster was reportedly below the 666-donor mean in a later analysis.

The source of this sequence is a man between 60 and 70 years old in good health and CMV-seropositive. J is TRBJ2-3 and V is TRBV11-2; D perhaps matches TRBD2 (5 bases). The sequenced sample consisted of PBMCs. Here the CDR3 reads CASSLVQRYTDTQYF. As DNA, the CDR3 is TGTGCCAGCAGCTTAGTACAGCGGTACACAGATACGCAGTATTTT.